Given below is one T cell receptor (beta chain) in context. Its antigen is not known. The record originates from a study of a mutant IDH1 vaccine in newly diagnosed glioma. Across the study: Initiation of the vaccine course occurred 4-6 weeks after radiotherapy alone, or alongside temozolomide cycles. Patients under treatment included approximately 62% males and approximately 38% females and had a mean age of 40.4 years. Visit timing is recorded as week 35 for V12 and week 47 for V13.

V was cut by 1 base and J by 6 bases, with 7 bases left in between. Germline CDR1 reads WSHSY; CDR2 reads SAAADI. CDR3 length equals 13 residues. Time point defined: week 47, end of study. Each vaccine dose was 300 ug of mutant IDH1 20-mer peptide, with topical imiquimod. The study enrolled donors with new WHO grade 3 or 4 IDH1-mutant, ATRX-lost astrocytomas. Using immunoSEQ multiplex PCR, the repertoire was profiled, and TCRdb retains in-frame clones only, with some absent. This table holds tens of thousands of clones, almost 65% found once. The receptor was derived from a man aged 35-49 years with glioma. Some clones in this sample may be carry-over from other donors' samples. The sample here was peripheral blood mononuclear cells (PBMCs), taken from a glioma patient whose treatment included an IDH1 peptide vaccine. The gene calls are TRBV10-2 and TRBJ1-5; the D is unclear. CDR3 region: CASSEFESQPQHF. The CDR3 DNA is TGCGCCAGCAGTGAGTTTGAGTCTCAGCCCCAGCATTTT.